The clone carrying this TCR beta chain turned up a few times. The CDR3 is made up of 14 amino acids. V was pared by 6 bases and J by 8 bases, with 16 bases between. This sample was included in a study of early T cells in non-severe SARS-CoV-2 infection. In TCRdb, the 5' RACE reads were re-called with MiXCR into one record per CDR3 protein. Among about 42,000 distinct CDR3 sequences, less than 8.5% were seen once, and the ten largest hold roughly 4.5%. This clonotype originated in an adult who was a healthcare worker with PCR-confirmed SARS-CoV-2 infection or an uninfected control (not recorded which). Sequencing used whole blood. This chain connects TRBV12-3 or TRBV12-4 to TRBJ1-4; a weak D match, TRBD1 (5 bases). The CDR3, as DNA: TGTGCCAGCAGCCCGGGGGGGAAGGGCGAAAAACTGTTTTTT. It translates to CASSPGGKGEKLFF.